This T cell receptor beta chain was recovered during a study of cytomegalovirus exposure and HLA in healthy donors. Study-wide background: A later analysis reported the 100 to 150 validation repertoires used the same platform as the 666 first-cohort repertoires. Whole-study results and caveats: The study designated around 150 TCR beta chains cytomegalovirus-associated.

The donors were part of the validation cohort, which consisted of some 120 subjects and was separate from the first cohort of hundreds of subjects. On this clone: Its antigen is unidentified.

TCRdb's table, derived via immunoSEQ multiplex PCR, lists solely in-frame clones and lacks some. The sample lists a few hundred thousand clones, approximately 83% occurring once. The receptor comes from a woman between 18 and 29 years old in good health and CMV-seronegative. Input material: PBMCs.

CDR3 sequence reads: CASRATGRKNIQYF. CDR3 DNA: TGTGCCAGCAGGGCGACAGGGAGGAAAAACATTCAGTACTTC. The V and J genes are TRBV7-2 and TRBJ2-4; tentative D call: TRBD1 (7 bases). The germline V and J ends were trimmed by 6 bases and 4 bases, with 13 bases remaining between them. The CDR3 runs to 14 residues. Germline V gene sequence: CDR1 SGHTA, CDR2 FQGNSA.